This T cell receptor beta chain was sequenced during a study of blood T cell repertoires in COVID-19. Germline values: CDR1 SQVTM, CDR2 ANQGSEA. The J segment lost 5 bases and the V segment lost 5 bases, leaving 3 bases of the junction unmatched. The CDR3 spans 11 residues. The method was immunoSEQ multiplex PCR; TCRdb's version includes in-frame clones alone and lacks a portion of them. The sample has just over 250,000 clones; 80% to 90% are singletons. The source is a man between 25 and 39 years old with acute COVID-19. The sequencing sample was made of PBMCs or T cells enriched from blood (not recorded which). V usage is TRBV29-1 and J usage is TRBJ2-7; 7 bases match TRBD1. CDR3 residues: CSVNRGHEQYV. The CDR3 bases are TGCAGCGTTAACAGGGGCCACGAGCAGTACGTC.